The rows below give T cell receptor beta chains drawn from one sample of a study of shared clonotypes between healthy human individuals. Here immunoSEQ multiplex PCR was the method, and the copy in TCRdb shows in-frame clones only, minus some. The table shows 2 million to 2.5 million clones, with approximately 90% occurring only once. What was sequenced was naive CD4+ T cells from PBMCs. Receptors were obtained from a man between 18 and 29 years old in good health. Some clones in this sample may be carry-over from other donors' samples. Each CDR3 is given with its conserved first and last residue. A D gene is named only where the DNA matches it firmly. Expanded clones get a size class; other rows say once, few or many, or leave the size out.

V gene: TRBV20-1
D gene: NA
CDR3 length: 10
clone size: NA
J gene: TRBJ2-3
CDR3 protein: CSAPMNTQYF
CDR3 DNA: TGCAGTGCTCCTATGAATACGCAGTATTTT

V gene: TRBV11-1
D gene: NA
CDR3 length: 14
clone size: few
J gene: TRBJ1-1
CDR3 protein: CASSLILGGTEAFF
CDR3 DNA: TGTGCCAGCAGCTTAATCTTGGGTGGCACTGAAGCTTTCTTT

V gene: TRBV29-1
D gene: NA
CDR3 length: 12
clone size: NA
J gene: TRBJ2-2
CDR3 protein: CSVRRETGELFF
CDR3 DNA: TGCAGCGTTCGCAGGGAGACCGGGGAGCTGTTTTTT

V gene: TRBV5-1
D gene: TRBD2
CDR3 length: 16
clone size: NA
J gene: TRBJ2-1
CDR3 protein: CASSFESLLAINEQFF
CDR3 DNA: TGCGCCAGCAGCTTCGAAAGTCTACTAGCGATCAATGAGCAGTTCTTC

V gene: TRBV14
D gene: NA
CDR3 length: 13
clone size: NA
J gene: TRBJ2-7
CDR3 protein: CASSPQNSYEQYF
CDR3 DNA: TGTGCCAGCAGCCCCCAAAACAGTTACGAGCAGTACTTC

V gene: TRBV7-8
D gene: NA
CDR3 length: 16
clone size: NA
J gene: TRBJ2-2
CDR3 protein: CASSPRANRLGGELFF
CDR3 DNA: TGTGCCAGCAGTCCTCGGGCCAATCGACTAGGCGGGGAGCTGTTTTTT

V gene: TRBV6-6
D gene: NA
CDR3 length: 14
clone size: NA
J gene: TRBJ2-5
CDR3 protein: CASSYSTGRETQYF
CDR3 DNA: TGTGCCAGCAGTTACTCAACGGGACGAGAGACCCAGTACTTC

V gene: TRBV18
D gene: TRBD2
CDR3 length: 15
clone size: once
J gene: TRBJ2-7
CDR3 protein: CASSPLAGGLREQYF
CDR3 DNA: TGTGCCAGCTCACCATTAGCGGGAGGACTTCGAGAGCAGTACTTC

V gene: TRBV18
D gene: NA
CDR3 length: 14
clone size: NA
J gene: TRBJ2-7
CDR3 protein: CASSPGTSSYEQYF
CDR3 DNA: TGTGCCAGCTCCCCTGGGACTTCCTCCTACGAGCAGTACTTC

V gene: TRBV28
D gene: NA
CDR3 length: 15
clone size: NA
J gene: TRBJ2-5
CDR3 protein: CASSKPQGAQETQYF
CDR3 DNA: TGTGCCAGCAGTAAACCACAGGGAGCCCAAGAGACCCAGTACTTC

V gene: TRBV19
D gene: TRBD2
CDR3 length: 15
clone size: NA
J gene: TRBJ2-1
CDR3 protein: CASNAPAGAGYEQFF
CDR3 DNA: TGTGCCAGTAACGCCCCAGCGGGAGCAGGCTATGAGCAGTTCTTC

V gene: TRBV2
D gene: TRBD2
CDR3 length: 13
clone size: NA
J gene: TRBJ2-7
CDR3 protein: CATNSGASYEQYF
CDR3 DNA: TGTGCCACCAATAGCGGGGCTTCCTACGAGCAGTACTTC

V gene: TRBV11-3
D gene: NA
CDR3 length: 16
clone size: once
J gene: TRBJ2-1
CDR3 protein: CASSSGTSSSYNEQFF
CDR3 DNA: TGTGCCAGCAGCTCCGGGACTTCCAGCTCCTACAATGAGCAGTTCTTC

V gene: TRBV7-9
D gene: NA
CDR3 length: 12
clone size: NA
J gene: TRBJ2-1
CDR3 protein: CASSLAWGEQFF
CDR3 DNA: TGTGCCAGCAGCTTAGCGTGGGGTGAGCAGTTCTTC

V gene: TRBV2
D gene: NA
CDR3 length: 14
clone size: NA
J gene: TRBJ2-7
CDR3 protein: CASSDQGKSYEQYF
CDR3 DNA: TGTGCCAGCAGTGACCAGGGGAAATCCTACGAGCAGTACTTC

V gene: TRBV9
D gene: TRBD1
CDR3 length: 15
clone size: NA
J gene: TRBJ2-5
CDR3 protein: CASSSGPTGGETQYF
CDR3 DNA: TGTGCCAGCAGCTCCGGGCCGACAGGGGGAGAGACCCAGTACTTC

V gene: TRBV28
D gene: TRBD2
CDR3 length: 17
clone size: NA
J gene: TRBJ2-3
CDR3 protein: CASSLWTSGSSTDTQYF
CDR3 DNA: TGTGCCAGCAGTCTCTGGACTAGCGGGAGCTCCACAGATACGCAGTATTTT

V gene: TRBV4-3
D gene: TRBD1
CDR3 length: 17
clone size: NA
J gene: TRBJ2-1
CDR3 protein: CASSQDPTGAYNNEQFF
CDR3 DNA: TGCGCCAGCAGCCAAGACCCAACAGGGGCTTATAACAATGAGCAGTTCTTC

V gene: TRBV6-4
D gene: TRBD1
CDR3 length: 15
clone size: NA
J gene: TRBJ2-1
CDR3 protein: CASRPDRSSYNEQFF
CDR3 DNA: TGTGCCAGCAGACCGGACAGGAGCTCCTACAATGAGCAGTTCTTC

V gene: TRBV28
D gene: TRBD2
CDR3 length: 16
clone size: once
J gene: TRBJ2-1
CDR3 protein: CASSSPSGSSYNEQFF
CDR3 DNA: TGTGCCAGCAGTTCACCTAGCGGGAGCTCCTACAATGAGCAGTTCTTC

V gene: TRBV27
D gene: NA
CDR3 length: 14
clone size: NA
J gene: TRBJ1-2
CDR3 protein: CASTLLGVGNGYTF
CDR3 DNA: TGTGCCAGCACCTTACTTGGGGTGGGGAATGGCTACACCTTC

V gene: TRBV7-9
D gene: NA
CDR3 length: 14
clone size: NA
J gene: TRBJ1-2
CDR3 protein: CASSLYQGSAGYTF
CDR3 DNA: TGTGCCAGCAGCTTATATCAGGGATCTGCTGGCTACACCTTC

V gene: TRBV30
D gene: TRBD1
CDR3 length: 15
clone size: NA
J gene: TRBJ1-6
CDR3 protein: CAWSAGQGITSPLHF
CDR3 DNA: TGTGCCTGGAGCGCGGGACAGGGGATTACTTCACCCCTCCACTTT

V gene: TRBV6-1
D gene: TRBD2
CDR3 length: 19
clone size: NA
J gene: TRBJ2-1
CDR3 protein: CASSETFPTSRKLYNEQFF
CDR3 DNA: TGTGCCAGCAGTGAAACCTTCCCGACTAGCCGTAAACTTTACAATGAGCAGTTCTTC

V gene: TRBV28
D gene: NA
CDR3 length: 13
clone size: NA
J gene: TRBJ1-4
CDR3 protein: CASSPDHNEKLFF
CDR3 DNA: TGTGCCAGCAGTCCGGATCATAACGAAAAACTGTTTTTT

V gene: TRBV7-8
D gene: TRBD2
CDR3 length: 15
clone size: NA
J gene: TRBJ2-5
CDR3 protein: CASSPLAGEGETQYF
CDR3 DNA: TGTGCCAGCAGCCCTCTAGCGGGAGAGGGCGAGACCCAGTACTTC

V gene: TRBV10-3
D gene: TRBD1
CDR3 length: 14
clone size: NA
J gene: TRBJ1-2
CDR3 protein: CAISDKTGMGGYTF
CDR3 DNA: TGTGCCATCAGTGACAAGACAGGGATGGGTGGCTACACCTTC

V gene: TRBV5-4
D gene: TRBD2
CDR3 length: 14
clone size: NA
J gene: TRBJ2-7
CDR3 protein: CASSSPSGTYEQYF
CDR3 DNA: TGTGCCAGCAGCTCCCCTAGCGGGACCTACGAGCAGTACTTC

V gene: TRBV7-6
D gene: TRBD1
CDR3 length: 15
clone size: NA
J gene: TRBJ2-1
CDR3 protein: CASSTGTGRYNEQFF
CDR3 DNA: TGTGCCAGCAGCACCGGGACAGGGAGATACAATGAGCAGTTCTTC

V gene: TRBV7-2
D gene: NA
CDR3 length: 12
clone size: NA
J gene: TRBJ1-2
CDR3 protein: CASKRVNDGYTF
CDR3 DNA: TGTGCCAGCAAGCGGGTAAACGATGGCTACACCTTC

V gene: TRBV6-1
D gene: NA
CDR3 length: 13
clone size: few
J gene: TRBJ1-1
CDR3 protein: CASSESAYTEAFF
CDR3 DNA: TGTGCCAGCAGTGAATCCGCCTACACTGAAGCTTTCTTT

V gene: TRBV6-6
D gene: NA
CDR3 length: 13
clone size: NA
J gene: TRBJ1-1
CDR3 protein: CASRVQGGLEAFF
CDR3 DNA: TGTGCCAGCAGGGTACAGGGAGGGCTAGAAGCTTTCTTT

V gene: TRBV6-5
D gene: NA
CDR3 length: 14
clone size: NA
J gene: TRBJ1-4
CDR3 protein: CASSPGPGDEKLFF
CDR3 DNA: TGTGCCAGCAGTCCGGGCCCAGGGGATGAAAAACTGTTTTTT

V gene: TRBV28
D gene: TRBD2
CDR3 length: 15
clone size: NA
J gene: TRBJ2-3
CDR3 protein: CASSLAGGNTDTQYF
CDR3 DNA: TGTGCCAGCAGTCTAGCGGGAGGGAACACAGATACGCAGTATTTT

V gene: TRBV5-6
D gene: TRBD1
CDR3 length: 13
clone size: NA
J gene: TRBJ1-2
CDR3 protein: CASSLVQGLRYTF
CDR3 DNA: TGTGCCAGCAGCTTGGTACAGGGGTTACGCTACACCTTC

V gene: TRBV5-1
D gene: NA
CDR3 length: 12
clone size: NA
J gene: TRBJ2-3
CDR3 protein: CASSLATDTQYF
CDR3 DNA: TGCGCCAGCAGCTTGGCAACAGATACGCAGTATTTT

V gene: TRBV7-9
D gene: NA
CDR3 length: 15
clone size: NA
J gene: TRBJ1-1
CDR3 protein: CASSLAGGRNTEAFF
CDR3 DNA: TGTGCCAGCAGCTTAGCCGGGGGCCGAAACACTGAAGCTTTCTTT

V gene: TRBV6-6
D gene: NA
CDR3 length: 14
clone size: few
J gene: TRBJ1-5
CDR3 protein: CASSYSASNQPQHF
CDR3 DNA: TGTGCCAGCAGTTACTCCGCTAGCAATCAGCCCCAGCATTTT

V gene: TRBV7-3
D gene: NA
CDR3 length: 13
clone size: NA
J gene: TRBJ1-3
CDR3 protein: CASSLSSGNTIYF
CDR3 DNA: TGTGCCAGCAGCTTATCCTCTGGAAACACCATATATTTT

V gene: TRBV4-1
D gene: TRBD1
CDR3 length: 15
clone size: NA
J gene: TRBJ2-3
CDR3 protein: CASSQAGTATDTQYF
CDR3 DNA: TGCGCCAGCAGCCAAGCCGGGACAGCGACAGATACGCAGTATTTT

V gene: TRBV5-1
D gene: TRBD2
CDR3 length: 15
clone size: NA
J gene: TRBJ2-2
CDR3 protein: CASSLAGLPTGELFF
CDR3 DNA: TGCGCCAGCAGCCTAGCGGGACTCCCTACCGGGGAGCTGTTTTTT

V gene: TRBV6-4
D gene: NA
CDR3 length: 13
clone size: NA
J gene: TRBJ2-7
CDR3 protein: CASSELVGNEQYF
CDR3 DNA: TGTGCCAGCAGTGAACTGGTAGGAAACGAGCAGTACTTC

V gene: TRBV18
D gene: NA
CDR3 length: 15
clone size: few
J gene: TRBJ2-1
CDR3 protein: CASSPADTPRLEQFF
CDR3 DNA: TGTGCCAGCTCACCGGCGGACACCCCCCGACTCGAGCAGTTCTTC

V gene: TRBV5-8
D gene: NA
CDR3 length: 11
clone size: NA
J gene: TRBJ2-1
CDR3 protein: CASSPPRSQFF
CDR3 DNA: TGTGCCAGCAGCCCCCCGAGATCACAGTTCTTC

V gene: TRBV7-3
D gene: NA
CDR3 length: 11
clone size: NA
J gene: TRBJ1-1
CDR3 protein: CASSEGGMAFF
CDR3 DNA: TGTGCCAGCAGCGAGGGGGGAATGGCTTTCTTT

V gene: TRBV18
D gene: NA
CDR3 length: 14
clone size: NA
J gene: TRBJ2-3
CDR3 protein: CASSPFDRPDTQYF
CDR3 DNA: TGTGCCAGCTCACCTTTCGACAGACCAGATACGCAGTATTTT

V gene: TRBV28
D gene: TRBD1
CDR3 length: 15
clone size: NA
J gene: TRBJ1-1
CDR3 protein: CASRVRDRPTKGAFF
CDR3 DNA: TGTGCCAGCAGGGTTAGGGACAGGCCAACGAAGGGGGCTTTCTTT

V gene: TRBV6-1
D gene: NA
CDR3 length: 15
clone size: once
J gene: TRBJ2-1
CDR3 protein: CASSEARLARNEQFF
CDR3 DNA: TGTGCCAGCAGTGAAGCGCGGCTAGCGAGAAATGAGCAGTTCTTC

V gene: TRBV28
D gene: NA
CDR3 length: 13
clone size: NA
J gene: TRBJ2-7
CDR3 protein: CASSLIRGNEQYF
CDR3 DNA: TGTGCCAGCAGTTTAATCAGGGGCAACGAGCAGTACTTC

V gene: TRBV18
D gene: TRBD1
CDR3 length: 15
clone size: NA
J gene: TRBJ2-7
CDR3 protein: CASSPRGGSTYEQYF
CDR3 DNA: TGTGCCAGCTCACCGAGAGGGGGCTCTACCTACGAGCAGTACTTC

V gene: TRBV29-1
D gene: TRBD2
CDR3 length: 11
clone size: NA
J gene: TRBJ2-1
CDR3 protein: CSVWRGKEQFF
CDR3 DNA: TGCAGCGTTTGGCGGGGGAAAGAGCAGTTCTTC

V gene: TRBV5-1
D gene: TRBD1
CDR3 length: 13
clone size: NA
J gene: TRBJ1-5
CDR3 protein: CASSADRDSSQHF
CDR3 DNA: TGCGCCAGCAGCGCGGACAGGGATTCGTCCCAGCATTTT

V gene: TRBV6-5
D gene: NA
CDR3 length: 15
clone size: NA
J gene: TRBJ2-4
CDR3 protein: CASSLRTGGVNIQYF
CDR3 DNA: TGTGCCAGCAGTCTTAGGACAGGAGGGGTGAACATTCAGTACTTC

V gene: TRBV5-3
D gene: TRBD1
CDR3 length: 21
clone size: once
J gene: TRBJ2-4
CDR3 protein: CARSSAPYRDRGYLAKNIQYF
CDR3 DNA: TGTGCCAGAAGCTCCGCCCCTTACCGGGACAGGGGTTACCTAGCCAAAAACATTCAGTACTTC

V gene: TRBV7-6
D gene: TRBD1
CDR3 length: 15
clone size: NA
J gene: TRBJ2-1
CDR3 protein: CASSLLGQGNNEQFF
CDR3 DNA: TGTGCCAGCAGCTTACTTGGACAGGGAAACAATGAGCAGTTCTTC

V gene: TRBV27
D gene: NA
CDR3 length: 18
clone size: NA
J gene: TRBJ2-6
CDR3 protein: CASSPTSQSSSGANVLTF
CDR3 DNA: TGTGCCAGCAGTCCTACCTCACAGAGTTCCTCTGGGGCCAACGTCCTGACTTTC

V gene: TRBV11-1
D gene: TRBD2
CDR3 length: 15
clone size: NA
J gene: TRBJ2-3
CDR3 protein: CATSSGAGDEDTQYF
CDR3 DNA: TGTGCCACCTCTTCCGGGGCGGGAGACGAAGATACGCAGTATTTT

V gene: TRBV4-1
D gene: NA
CDR3 length: 13
clone size: NA
J gene: TRBJ1-2
CDR3 protein: CASSQETVKGYTF
CDR3 DNA: TGCGCCAGCAGCCAAGAGACGGTTAAGGGCTACACCTTC

V gene: TRBV5-6
D gene: NA
CDR3 length: 11
clone size: NA
J gene: TRBJ2-5
CDR3 protein: CASSLLETQYF
CDR3 DNA: TGTGCCAGCAGCTTGTTGGAGACCCAGTACTTC

V gene: TRBV9
D gene: NA
CDR3 length: 14
clone size: NA
J gene: TRBJ1-3
CDR3 protein: CASSVQGSGNTIYF
CDR3 DNA: TGTGCCAGCAGCGTACAGGGCTCTGGAAACACCATATATTTT